Shown below are 18 T cell receptor beta chains from a single sample sequenced in a study of CD8+ T cells in alopecia areata. Following extraction, RNA underwent reverse transcription to cDNA, which served as the sequencing template. Method: immunoSEQ multiplex PCR; TCRdb's copy keeps in-frame clones and lacks some. There are tens of thousands of clones in the sample; approximately 58% occur only once, and roughly a sixth lies in the top ten. Material: CD8+ T cells sorted from blood, obtained at week 0. All receptors derive from a human donor with alopecia areata.

This clone was counted between two and nine times. V usage is TRBV19 and J usage is TRBJ1-1; D remains unclear. The germline CDR1 and CDR2 sequences are LNHDA and SQIVND (reference sequence). The CDR3 covers 11 residues. Trimming cost V 8 bases and J 6 bases, with 10 bases left between them. CDR3 sequence reads: CASAARAEAFF. The CDR3 nucleotides read TGTGCCAGTGCTGCGAGAGCTGAAGCTTTCTTT.

This clone appeared a few times. This chain connects TRBV28 to TRBJ1-5; 8 bases are shared with TRBD1. V shed 7 bases, J shed 4 bases, and the junction held 6 bases outside the gene matches. CDR3 length equals 14 residues. Per germline, CDR1 MDHEN and CDR2 SYDVKM. As DNA, the CDR3 is TGTGCCAGCATGAACAGGGGGAGAAATCAGCCCCAGCATTTT. Its protein product is CASMNRGRNQPQHF.

This clone was detected only a few times. The chain combines TRBV5-1 with TRBJ2-1; 8 bases match TRBD2. CDR3 length: 16 amino acids. In germline, CDR1 is SGHRS, CDR2 YFSETQ. Trimming at V came to 4 bases and at J to 0 bases, leaving 6 bases not matched to a gene. The CDR3 loop is CASSLTSASSYNEQFF. CDR3 nucleotide sequence: TGCGCCAGCAGCCTGACTAGCGCGAGCTCCTACAATGAGCAGTTCTTC.

There are a few counts of this clone. The chain is built from TRBV21-1 and TRBJ1-2. TRBV21-1 is a listed pseudogene. The CDR3 runs 12 residues. DNA for the CDR3: TGTGCCAGCAGCAGATCGGACTATGGCTACACCTTC. Residues: CASSRSDYGYTF.

The rearrangement uses TRBV30 and TRBJ1-2, with D uncertain. The length of the CDR3 is 13 residues. V was trimmed by 4 bases and J by 0 bases, leaving 9 bases between them. Germline CDR1 reads GTSNPN; CDR2 reads SVGIG (reference sequence). The CDR3 loop is CAWMSSSNYGYTF. In nucleotides, the CDR3 is TGTGCCTGGATGTCCAGCTCTAACTATGGCTACACCTTC.

The chain joins TRBV7-9 to TRBJ1-2; D is undetermined. The CDR3 extends over 14 amino acids. The V end was cut by 4 bases, the J end by 4 bases, with 13 bases between. Looked up from germline, CDR1 is SEHNR and CDR2 is FQNEAQ (reference sequence). The CDR3 sequence: CASSSPTVTYGYTF. CDR3 DNA sequence: TGTGCCAGCAGCTCCCCCACGGTGACCTATGGCTACACCTTC.

This clone came up once. The CDR3 DNA reads as TGTGCCAGCAGCTTGGTCCACAATGAGCAGTTCTTC. Translating gives CASSLVHNEQFF. The J gene is TRBJ2-1, the V gene TRBV5-6; D not certain. The CDR3 runs 12 residues. From germline, CDR1 is SGHDT and CDR2 YYEEEE. V shed 0 bases and J shed 5 bases, with 3 bases lying between them.

The rearrangement joins TRBV30 to TRBJ2-1; TRBD1 aligns across 11 bases. The CDR3 is 15 amino acids. Per germline, CDR1 GTSNPN and CDR2 SVGIG (reference sequence). Trimming cost V 2 bases and J 8 bases; bases outside gene matches: 8. DNA for the CDR3: TGTGCCTGGAGTCCCGGGACAGGGGGTAACGATGAGCAGTTCTTC. This encodes CAWSPGTGGNDEQFF. Complete variable domain (other parts from reference TRBV30 and TRBJ2-1): SQTIHQWPATLVQPVGSPLSLECTVEGTSNPNLYWYRQAAGRGLQLLFYSVGIGQISSEVPQNLSASRPQDRQFILSSKKLLLSDSGFYLCAWSPGTGGNDEQFFGPGTRLTVL.

V and J are TRBV4-2 and TRBJ1-6; unclear D gene. Deletions cut 0 bases from V and 8 bases from J, with 11 bases between. The length of the CDR3 is 15 residues. Germline assignment: CDR1 LGHNA and CDR2 YNFKEQ. This chain's CDR3 is CASSQDRYHYSPLHF. The DNA of the CDR3 is TGTGCCAGCAGCCAAGATAGGTACCATTATTCACCCCTCCACTTT.

The chain combines TRBV7-9 with TRBJ2-3; the D gene is possibly TRBD1 (5 bases). Trimming left V 5 bases short and J 5 bases short, with 17 bases between. The length of the CDR3 is 15 residues. Germline CDR1 SEHNR, CDR2 FQNEAQ (reference sequence). This chain's CDR3 is CASSPTDTLEDTQYF. The CDR3 DNA is TGTGCCAGCAGCCCAACGGACACGCTTGAAGATACGCAGTATTTT.

The genes are TRBV7-2 and TRBJ2-3; no firm D call. This CDR3 is built from 12 residues. V was trimmed by 5 bases and J by 6 bases, leaving 9 bases between them. Germline V CDR1 and CDR2: SGHTA, FQGNSA. Here the CDR3 DNA reads TGTGCCAGCAGCCATGGGCCGGATACGCAGTATTTT. Translating it yields CASSHGPDTQYF. Together with reference TRBV7-2 and TRBJ2-3, the CDR3 gives the full variable domain: GAGVSQSPSNKVTEKGKDVELRCDPISGHTALYWYRQSLGQGLEFLIYFQGNSAPDKSGLPSDRFSAERTGGSVSTLTIQRTQQEDSAVYLCASSHGPDTQYFGPGTRLTVL.

This rearrangement joins TRBV7-2 to TRBJ1-2; D is perhaps TRBD1 (6 bases). This CDR3 spans 15 amino acids. V was clipped by 3 bases and J by 8 bases, with 19 bases between them. Germline CDR1 SGHTA, CDR2 FQGNSA. CDR3 sequence (DNA): TGTGCCAGCAGCTTGGCCCTTGGGGGGGGCGACGGCTACACCTTC. This gives the protein CASSLALGGGDGYTF.

V and J are TRBV7-9 and TRBJ1-5; 7 nucleotides match TRBD1. This CDR3 is 15 amino acids long. The junction had 2 bases not matched to a gene; V was cut back by 3 bases and J by 0 bases. Per the germline V gene, CDR1 is SEHNR and CDR2 is FQNEAQ (reference sequence). The CDR3 reads CASSFDRDSNQPQHF. The DNA of the CDR3 is TGTGCCAGCAGCTTCGACAGGGATAGCAATCAGCCCCAGCATTTT. The full variable domain, rest sourced from reference TRBV7-9 and TRBJ1-5, is DTGVSQNPRHKITKRGQNVTFRCDPISEHNRLYWYRQTLGQGPEFLTYFQNEAQLEKSRLLSDRFSAERPKGSFSTLEIQRTEQGDSAMYLCASSFDRDSNQPQHFGDGTRLSIL.

By share of the sample, this clone is large. The chain is built from TRBV28 and TRBJ2-7; D unclear. This CDR3 spans 14 amino acids. Trimming pared 5 bases from V and 4 bases from J, leaving 15 bases between. CDR1 is MDHEN, CDR2 SYDVKM, per germline. Written as DNA, the CDR3 is TGTGCCAGCAGTAGGGATGGTCCGGTGTACGAGCAGTACTTC. Encoded protein: CASSRDGPVYEQYF.

The rearrangement uses TRBV2 and TRBJ2-1; D gene ambiguous. This CDR3 contains 14 residues. Per germline, CDR1 SNHLY and CDR2 FYNNEI. V lost 7 bases to trimming and J lost 8 bases, with 18 bases between them. This CDR3 reads CASTEVSYGDEQFF. CDR3 coding DNA: TGTGCCAGCACCGAGGTTAGCTATGGGGATGAGCAGTTCTTC.

This sequence joins TRBV13 and TRBJ1-1; 8 bases are shared with TRBD1. Germline CDR1 is PRHDT and CDR2 is FYEKMQ (reference sequence). The CDR3 sequence is 15 residues long. With 5 bases clipped from V and 0 bases from J, the junction kept 5 bases outside the gene matches. CDR3 in amino acids: CASSPGQGLNTEAFF. The DNA of the CDR3 is TGTGCCAGCAGCCCAGGACAGGGTTTGAACACTGAAGCTTTCTTT.

CDR3 sequence (DNA): TGTGCCAGCAGCTTGGTGCGGGGGCGCGGAGAGCAGTACTTC. Protein product: CASSLVRGRGEQYF. J is TRBJ2-7 and V is TRBV5-6; maybe TRBD2 (7 bases). The CDR3 spans 14 residues. Per germline, CDR1 SGHDT and CDR2 YYEEEE. The ends were cut back, 0 bases at V and 7 bases at J, with 14 bases in the middle.

This clone appeared a few times. The rearrangement joins TRBV5-1 to TRBJ2-5; D gene uncertain. The CDR3 sequence is 11 residues long. Trimming shortened V by 2 bases and J by 4 bases, and 3 bases separated the two germline ends. CDR1 is SGHRS and CDR2 is YFSETQ in the germline V gene. CDR3 DNA: TGCGCCAGCAGCTTCGCAGAGACCCAGTACTTC. As protein: CASSFAETQYF.